A selection of T cell receptor beta chains follows, all from one sample in a study of lymphopenia after photon versus proton radiotherapy. Clones were read by immunoSEQ multiplex PCR, and TCRdb kept only the in-frame ones, dropping some. Of 43,000 or so clones listed, 85% are singletons. The sequencing used peripheral blood, collected from a patient treated with photon-based radiotherapy. Receptors were obtained from a man aged 40-49 years with gastric cancer. CDR3s include the opening cysteine and the closing phenylalanine or tryptophan. Each record gives: D gene, clone size, V gene, J gene, CDR3 DNA, CDR3 protein. The D gene is left open where the match is weak. Some rows mark clone size as missing; the rest say once, few, many or name a class of expanded clone.

D: -
size: -
V: TRBV18
J: TRBJ1-1
DNA: TGTGCCAGCTCCCGGGACAAAGGGAACACTGAAGCTTTCTTT
CDR3: CASSRDKGNTEAFF

D: -
size: -
V: TRBV7-2
J: TRBJ2-7
DNA: TGTGCCAGCAGCTTAATTGGGGGAAGGCAGTACTTC
CDR3: CASSLIGGRQYF

D: TRBD1
size: -
V: TRBV6-5
J: TRBJ2-4
DNA: TGTGCCAGCAAAGGACAGGGTTTGGGCAAAAACATTCAGTACTTC
CDR3: CASKGQGLGKNIQYF

D: -
size: -
V: TRBV2
J: TRBJ1-5
DNA: TGTGCCAGCAGTGAGGGTAGGGTCCACAATCAGCCCCAGCATTTT
CDR3: CASSEGRVHNQPQHF

D: -
size: -
V: TRBV18
J: TRBJ2-1
DNA: TGTGCCAGCTCACCACGAGGGGCCTTGGGCTCCTACAATGAGCAGTTCTTC
CDR3: CASSPRGALGSYNEQFF

D: TRBD1
size: -
V: TRBV4-3
J: TRBJ1-4
DNA: TGCGCCAGCAGCCAAGAAGACAGGGGGGATGAAAAACTGTTTTTT
CDR3: CASSQEDRGDEKLFF

D: TRBD1
size: -
V: TRBV2
J: TRBJ1-6
DNA: TGTGCCAGCAGGGACAGGGTCCGGGATTCACCCCTCCACTTT
CDR3: CASRDRVRDSPLHF

D: -
size: once
V: TRBV5-6
J: TRBJ2-7
DNA: TGTGCCAGCAGCACGGCAAGGGGGACGGGGGAGCAGTACTTC
CDR3: CASSTARGTGEQYF

D: -
size: few
V: TRBV4-2
J: TRBJ2-5
DNA: TGTGCCAGCAGCCAGATAGGGAATGTTGGGGAGACCCAGTACTTC
CDR3: CASSQIGNVGETQYF

D: -
size: -
V: TRBV11-2
J: TRBJ1-1
DNA: TGTGCCAGCAGCTTAGGGGCAGGGAACACTGAAGCTTTCTTT
CDR3: CASSLGAGNTEAFF

D: TRBD1
size: -
V: TRBV9
J: TRBJ2-1
DNA: TGTGCCAGCAGCGTAGATGGACAGGGGCTGTACAATGAGCAGTTCTTC
CDR3: CASSVDGQGLYNEQFF

D: -
size: -
V: TRBV21-1
J: TRBJ2-1
DNA: TGTGCCAGCAGCGAAGGACTAGCGGGGTTGACCTCCTACAATGAGCAGTTCTTC
CDR3: CASSEGLAGLTSYNEQFF

D: TRBD1
size: -
V: TRBV6-6
J: TRBJ1-2
DNA: TGTGCCAGCGGGCGGGACAGGGTCTATGGCTACACCTTC
CDR3: CASGRDRVYGYTF

D: TRBD2
size: -
V: TRBV7-2
J: TRBJ2-5
DNA: TGTGCCAGCAGCTTAGCGAGCGGGGGGGCGCAAGAGACCCAGTACTTC
CDR3: CASSLASGGAQETQYF

D: -
size: -
V: TRBV19
J: TRBJ1-5
DNA: TGTGCCAGTAGTGGTGGGCAGGGACTTTTTGGCAATCAGCCCCAGCATTTT
CDR3: CASSGGQGLFGNQPQHF

D: TRBD1
size: once
V: TRBV6-5
J: TRBJ1-2
DNA: TGTGCCAGCAGTTACAAACGGACAGGGTCTAACTATGGCTACACCTTC
CDR3: CASSYKRTGSNYGYTF

D: -
size: -
V: TRBV5-6
J: TRBJ1-2
DNA: TGTGCCAGCAGCTTAACCGGCGGGGGTGGCTACACCTTC
CDR3: CASSLTGGGGYTF

D: -
size: -
V: TRBV7-9
J: TRBJ2-7
DNA: TGTGCCAGCAGCCCCCCTACCTACGAGCAGTACTTC
CDR3: CASSPPTYEQYF

D: TRBD1
size: -
V: TRBV30
J: TRBJ2-3
DNA: TGTGCCTGGAGTACAGGACAGGGCACAGATACGCAGTATTTT
CDR3: CAWSTGQGTDTQYF

D: -
size: -
V: TRBV25-1
J: TRBJ2-1
DNA: TGTGCCACCAATGAGCAGTTCTTC
CDR3: CATNEQFF

D: -
size: -
V: TRBV10-3
J: TRBJ1-5
DNA: TGTGCCATCAGTGAGTCGCGAATGGGGCCCCAGCATTTT
CDR3: CAISESRMGPQHF

D: -
size: -
V: TRBV5-6
J: TRBJ2-7
DNA: TGTGCCAGCAGCTTATGGGAGGACGAGCAGTACTTC
CDR3: CASSLWEDEQYF

D: TRBD1
size: -
V: TRBV7-9
J: TRBJ1-2
DNA: TGTGCCAGCAGCCCACAGGGGAACTATGGCTACACCTTC
CDR3: CASSPQGNYGYTF

D: -
size: -
V: TRBV7-3
J: TRBJ2-3
DNA: TGTGCCAGCAGCCTGGGGGGGCTAAGTACAGATACGCAGTATTTT
CDR3: CASSLGGLSTDTQYF

D: -
size: -
V: TRBV7-3
J: TRBJ1-1
DNA: TGTGCCAGCAGCTTAGAGACAGACTCTGAAGCTTTCTTT
CDR3: CASSLETDSEAFF

D: -
size: -
V: TRBV2
J: TRBJ2-2
DNA: TGTGCCAGCAGTGCCCGACAGATCACCGGGGAGCTGTTTTTT
CDR3: CASSARQITGELFF

D: -
size: -
V: TRBV7-9
J: TRBJ1-6
DNA: TGTGCCAGCAGCTTCGGGGGGGCTTATTCACCCCTCCACTTT
CDR3: CASSFGGAYSPLHF

D: TRBD2
size: -
V: TRBV10-1
J: TRBJ2-5
DNA: TGCGCCAGCACCCAGGGACTAGCGGGGCCCATGTACTTC
CDR3: CASTQGLAGPMYF

D: TRBD1
size: few
V: TRBV11-3
J: TRBJ2-1
DNA: TGTGCCAGCGCAATGTACACCGGGACAGGGCGGGATGAGCAGTTCTTC
CDR3: CASAMYTGTGRDEQFF

D: -
size: -
V: TRBV5-1
J: TRBJ1-2
DNA: TGCGCCAGCAGCCCGGAGGGGGGCGCGTATTATGGCTACACCTTC
CDR3: CASSPEGGAYYGYTF

D: -
size: -
V: TRBV7-9
J: TRBJ1-4
DNA: TGTGCCAGCAGCTCTACTAATGAAAAACTGTTTTTT
CDR3: CASSSTNEKLFF

D: -
size: few
V: TRBV5-1
J: TRBJ2-5
DNA: TGCGCCAGCAGCCGAAGAGAGAGTAGGGGGGAGACCCAGTACTTC
CDR3: CASSRRESRGETQYF

D: -
size: -
V: TRBV19
J: TRBJ1-2
DNA: TGTGCCAGTAGTACCCTCCCCTCAAGTTTATATGGCTACACCTTC
CDR3: CASSTLPSSLYGYTF

D: TRBD2
size: -
V: TRBV7-3
J: TRBJ2-3
DNA: TGTGCCAGCAGCTTAACCCCAGTCGGGGGGGCTAGCACAGATACGCAGTATTTT
CDR3: CASSLTPVGGASTDTQYF

D: -
size: -
V: TRBV7-8
J: TRBJ2-7
DNA: TGTGCCAGCAGCCGCAGACAGGCCTCCTACGAGCAGTACTTC
CDR3: CASSRRQASYEQYF

D: TRBD1
size: -
V: TRBV7-8
J: TRBJ2-7
DNA: TGTGCCAGCAGCTACTGGACAGGGGCCTACGAGCAGTACTTC
CDR3: CASSYWTGAYEQYF

D: -
size: -
V: TRBV7-6
J: TRBJ1-4
DNA: TGTGCCAGCAACTTACTTTCAACTAATGAAAAACTGTTTTTT
CDR3: CASNLLSTNEKLFF

D: -
size: -
V: TRBV7-9
J: TRBJ1-1
DNA: TGTGCCAGCAGCAGACAGAGGAACACTGAAGCTTTCTTT
CDR3: CASSRQRNTEAFF

D: -
size: -
V: TRBV5-1
J: TRBJ2-1
DNA: TGCGCCAGCAGCTTGGGGGGTTTGGATGAGCAGTTCTTC
CDR3: CASSLGGLDEQFF

D: -
size: -
V: TRBV7-2
J: TRBJ1-6
DNA: TGTGCCAGCAGCTTAGGTCCAGGAAATTCACCCCTCCACTTT
CDR3: CASSLGPGNSPLHF

D: -
size: -
V: TRBV29-1
J: TRBJ2-7
DNA: TGCAGCGTTGATCAGGGAGCAGCCGAGCAGTACTTC
CDR3: CSVDQGAAEQYF

D: -
size: -
V: TRBV2
J: TRBJ1-4
DNA: TGTGCCAGCAGTAGGGACGTGGAAAAACTGTTTTTT
CDR3: CASSRDVEKLFF

D: -
size: -
V: TRBV15
J: TRBJ1-1
DNA: TGTGCCACCAGCCGAGGGGGGAACACTGAAGCTTTCTTT
CDR3: CATSRGGNTEAFF

D: -
size: -
V: TRBV7-6
J: TRBJ2-7
DNA: TGTGCCAGCAGCCCCCAAACAGGGACCTACGAGCAGTACTTC
CDR3: CASSPQTGTYEQYF

D: -
size: -
V: TRBV11-2
J: TRBJ2-3
DNA: TGTGCCAGCAGCTTAGAGCGCAGTTCAGATACGCAGTATTTT
CDR3: CASSLERSSDTQYF

D: -
size: -
V: TRBV19
J: TRBJ2-7
DNA: TGTGCCAGTAGTATAGATTACGCGACAGCCGAGCAGTACTTC
CDR3: CASSIDYATAEQYF

D: TRBD1
size: -
V: TRBV6-5
J: TRBJ1-1
DNA: TGTGCCAGCAGTCCCCCCGGGACAGGGTACACTGAAGCTTTCTTT
CDR3: CASSPPGTGYTEAFF

D: -
size: -
V: TRBV7-9
J: TRBJ2-1
DNA: TGTGCCAGCAGCTTAGCGTCGGGATCCCAGGGTAATGAGCAGTTCTTC
CDR3: CASSLASGSQGNEQFF